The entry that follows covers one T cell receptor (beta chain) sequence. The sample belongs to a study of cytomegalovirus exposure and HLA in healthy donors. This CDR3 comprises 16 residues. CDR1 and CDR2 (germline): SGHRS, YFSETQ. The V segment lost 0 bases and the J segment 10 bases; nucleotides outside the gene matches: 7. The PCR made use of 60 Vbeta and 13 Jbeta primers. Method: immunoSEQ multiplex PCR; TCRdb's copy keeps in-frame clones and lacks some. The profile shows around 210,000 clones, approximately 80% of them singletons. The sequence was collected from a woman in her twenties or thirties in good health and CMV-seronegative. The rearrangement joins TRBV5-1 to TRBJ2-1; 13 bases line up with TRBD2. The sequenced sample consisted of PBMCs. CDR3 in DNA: TGCGCCAGCAGCTTGGGCTTTGGGGGACTAGCGGGAGAGCAGTTCTTC. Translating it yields CASSLGFGGLAGEQFF.